Presented here are 13 T cell receptor beta chains from one specimen sequenced in a study of cytomegalovirus exposure and HLA in healthy donors. Primers for the PCR totalled 60 Vbeta and 13 Jbeta. Measured with immunoSEQ multiplex PCR; TCRdb has only the in-frame clones, and not every one. Recorded for this sample: about 130,000 clones. The sample was PBMCs. The receptors were sampled from a woman aged 60 to 75 in good health and CMV-seronegative.

This chain uses TRBV2 with TRBJ1-5; tentative D call: TRBD1 (5 bases). V gave up 7 bases and J gave up 3 bases, with 13 bases separating them. CDR1 and CDR2 (germline): SNHLY, FYNNEI. The CDR3 has 14 residues. The CDR3 region has the DNA TGTGCCAGCACTTGGGGGGAGCCCAATCAGCCCCAGCATTTT. This encodes CASTWGEPNQPQHF.

The rearrangement links TRBV28 to TRBJ2-7; D perhaps matches TRBD2 (5 bases). Germline V gene data show CDR1 as MDHEN and CDR2 as SYDVKM. Deletions cut 2 bases from V and 7 bases from J, with 12 bases between. CDR3 length: 13 residues. The CDR3 DNA sequence: TGTGCCAGCAGTTTACCCCCCGGGATGGAGCAGTACTTC. This encodes CASSLPPGMEQYF.

The chain has TRBV19 and TRBJ2-1, with D possibly being TRBD2 (5 bases). V lost 11 bases to trimming and J lost 4 bases, with 18 bases between them. CDR1 and CDR2 (germline): LNHDA, SQIVND (reference sequence). This CDR3 is built from 14 residues. The CDR3 DNA is TGTGCCGCGGGTAAAGAGGTTAGGTACAATGAGCAGTTCTTC. Protein product: CAAGKEVRYNEQFF.

This sequence joins TRBV5-1 and TRBJ2-3; D possibly corresponds to TRBD2 (5 bases). Looked up from germline, CDR1 is SGHRS and CDR2 is YFSETQ. V lost 0 bases and J lost 5, with 13 bases in between. The CDR3 contains 15 residues. Here the CDR3 DNA reads TGCGCCAGCAGCTTGGCCGAGAGGGATTTAGATACGCAGTATTTT. Protein: CASSLAERDLDTQYF. The whole variable domain, remainder taken from reference TRBV5-1 and TRBJ2-3, is KAGVTQTPRYLIKTRGQQVTLSCSPISGHRSVSWYQQTPGQGLQFLFEYFSETQRNKGNFPGRFSGRQFSNSRSEMNVSTLELGDSALYLCASSLAERDLDTQYFGPGTRLTVL.

The chain recombines TRBV5-5 with TRBJ1-2, with unresolved D. In germline, CDR1 is SGHKS, CDR2 YYEKEE (reference sequence). V dropped 1 base and J dropped 4 bases, with 11 bases sitting between them. The CDR3 consists of 14 residues. The CDR3 reads CASSLSGEAYGYTF. The CDR3 DNA follows: TGTGCCAGCAGCTTGTCCGGGGAGGCCTATGGCTACACCTTC.

The V call is TRBV11-2, the J call TRBJ2-1; 10 nucleotides line up with TRBD1. The germline gives CDR1 SGHAT, CDR2 FQNNGV. The CDR3 length is 16 residues. V shed 5 bases and J 2 bases; nucleotides not matched to a gene: 6. CDR3 nucleotide sequence: TGTGCCAGCAGCCATCGACAGGGGGCCACCTACAATGAGCAGTTCTTC. This codes for CASSHRQGATYNEQFF.

The V gene is TRBV4-1, the J gene TRBJ1-2, with 8 bases matching TRBD1. The J segment lost 5 bases and the V segment lost 5 bases, leaving 7 bases of the junction unmatched. Germline V lookup: CDR1 MGHRA, CDR2 YSYEKL. This CDR3 contains 14 residues. In nucleotides, the CDR3 is TGCGCCAGCAGCTCCGGACAGGGAAGGTATGGCTACACCTTC. Encoded protein: CASSSGQGRYGYTF.

The chain couples TRBV27 to TRBJ2-5; 10 bases map to TRBD2. CDR3 length: 17 amino acids. Germline V gene sequence: CDR1 MNHEY, CDR2 SMNVEV (reference sequence). V shed 5 bases, J shed 5 bases, and the junction held 14 bases outside the gene matches. The CDR3 DNA sequence: TGTGCCAGCAGTCCGATGGGAGCTAGCGGGGGCGGGGAGACCCAGTACTTC. Translation gives CASSPMGASGGGETQYF.

The J gene is TRBJ1-1, the V gene TRBV29-1; 8 bases match TRBD1. From germline, CDR1 is SQVTM and CDR2 ANQGSEA. The CDR3 sequence is 13 residues long. V shed 3 bases, J shed 4 bases, and the junction held 4 bases outside the gene matches. The CDR3 sequence is CSVDDRGGTEAFF. CDR3 sequence (DNA): TGCAGCGTTGACGACAGGGGTGGCACTGAAGCTTTCTTT.

The chain has TRBV7-8 and TRBJ2-1, with TRBD2 identical over 7 bases. CDR1 is SGHVS and CDR2 is FQNEAQ in the germline V gene. The CDR3 spans 16 residues. J was trimmed by 2 bases and V by 7 bases; bases with no gene match: 11. CDR3 nucleotides: TGTGCCAGCACTTTATGGGGGGGGGACGCCTACAATGAGCAGTTCTTC. Residues: CASTLWGGDAYNEQFF.

The V and J genes are TRBV6-5 and TRBJ1-5; a weak D match, TRBD1 (5 bases). CDR3 size: 15 residues. Germline-derived CDR1 and CDR2 are MNHEY and SVGAGI. Trimming pared 2 bases from V and 2 bases from J, leaving 10 bases between. CDR3 sequence: CASSYGQGGNQPQHF. The CDR3 DNA reads TGTGCCAGCAGTTACGGGCAGGGTGGCAATCAGCCCCAGCATTTT.

CDR3 amino acids: CAIFQGPGELFF. The CDR3 bases are TGTGCCATTTTCCAGGGTCCCGGGGAGCTGTTTTTT. The chain has TRBV10-3 and TRBJ2-2, with a tentative D call TRBD1 (5 bases). The CDR3 is made up of 12 amino acids. With 9 bases removed from V and 6 bases from J, the gap between germline ends came to 11 bases. From germline, CDR1 is ENHRY and CDR2 SYGVKD.

The chain uses TRBV6-6 and TRBJ2-3; tentative D call: TRBD2 (5 bases). CDR1 and CDR2 (germline): MNHNY, SVGAGI (reference sequence). There are 16 residues in the CDR3. Trimming removed 6 bases from V and 4 bases from J, with 20 bases in between. CDR3 region: CASRDRAEGFADTQYF. CDR3 bases: TGTGCCAGCAGAGACCGGGCCGAGGGATTCGCAGATACGCAGTATTTT.